The clone carrying this TCR beta chain was seen ten or more times. Its cognate antigen is unknown. This specimen comes from a study of CD8 T cells in ankylosing spondylitis. Study-wide points: Significant enrichment of disease-linked clones was reportedly seen in matched ankylosing spondylitis synovial fluid.

From germline, CDR1 is SGHRS and CDR2 YFSETQ. The length of the CDR3 is 15 residues. Trimming shortened V by 2 bases and J by 6 bases, and 15 bases separated the two germline ends. TCRdb recomputed calls from the 5' RACE reads with MiXCR, one row per CDR3 protein. The sample has roughly 130,000 distinct CDR3 sequences; about a tenth are singletons. The origin of this receptor is a male donor with ankylosing spondylitis or in good health (not recorded which). This chain uses TRBV5-1 with TRBJ2-1; D call uncertain. The sample taken for sequencing was blood, either unsorted or a sorted T cell fraction (not recorded which). CDR3 DNA sequence: TGCGCCAGCAGCTTCGCCACCCGGATTAGCAATGAGCAGTTCTTC. Its translation: CASSFATRISNEQFF.